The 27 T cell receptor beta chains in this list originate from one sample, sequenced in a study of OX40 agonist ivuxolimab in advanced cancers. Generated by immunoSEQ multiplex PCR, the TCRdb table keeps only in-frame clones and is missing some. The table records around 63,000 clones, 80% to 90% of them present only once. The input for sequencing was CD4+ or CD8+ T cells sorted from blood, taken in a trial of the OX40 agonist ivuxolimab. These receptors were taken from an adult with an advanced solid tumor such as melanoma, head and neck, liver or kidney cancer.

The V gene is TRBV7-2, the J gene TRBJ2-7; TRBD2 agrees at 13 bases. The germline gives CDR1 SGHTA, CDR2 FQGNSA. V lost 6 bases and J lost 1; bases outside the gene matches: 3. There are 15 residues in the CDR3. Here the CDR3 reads CASRPTSGGSYEQYF. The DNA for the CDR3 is TGTGCCAGCAGGCCGACTAGCGGGGGGTCCTACGAGCAGTACTTC.

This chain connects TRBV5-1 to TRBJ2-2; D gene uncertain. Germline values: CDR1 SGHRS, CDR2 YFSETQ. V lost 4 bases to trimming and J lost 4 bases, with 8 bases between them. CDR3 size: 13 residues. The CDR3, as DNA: TGCGCCAGCAGCCCCATTCCCACCGGGGAGCTGTTTTTT. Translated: CASSPIPTGELFF.

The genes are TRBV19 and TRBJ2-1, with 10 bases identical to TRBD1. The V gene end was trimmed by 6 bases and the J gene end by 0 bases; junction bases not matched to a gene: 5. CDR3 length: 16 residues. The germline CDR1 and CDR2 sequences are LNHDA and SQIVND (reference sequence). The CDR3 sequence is CASSDRGPSSYNEQFF. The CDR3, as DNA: TGTGCCAGTAGCGACAGGGGGCCCAGCTCCTACAATGAGCAGTTCTTC.

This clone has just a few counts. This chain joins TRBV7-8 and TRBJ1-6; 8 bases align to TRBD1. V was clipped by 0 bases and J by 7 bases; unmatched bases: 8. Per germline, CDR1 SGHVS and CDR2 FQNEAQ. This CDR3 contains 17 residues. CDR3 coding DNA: TGTGCCAGCAGCTTAGCCGCTTATGGGACAGGAAATTCACCCCTCCACTTT. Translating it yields CASSLAAYGTGNSPLHF.

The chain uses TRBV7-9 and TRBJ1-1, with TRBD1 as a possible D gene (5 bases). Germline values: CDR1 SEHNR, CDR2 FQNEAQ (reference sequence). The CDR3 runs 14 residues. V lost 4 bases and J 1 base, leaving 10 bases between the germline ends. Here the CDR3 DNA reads TGTGCCAGCAGCTGGAGTGGGGCGAACACTGAAGCTTTCTTT. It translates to CASSWSGANTEAFF.

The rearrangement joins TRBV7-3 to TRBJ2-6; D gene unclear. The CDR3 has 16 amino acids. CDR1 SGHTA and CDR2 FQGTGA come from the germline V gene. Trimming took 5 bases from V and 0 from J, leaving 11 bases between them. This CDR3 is CASSPPGSSGANVLTF. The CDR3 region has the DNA TGTGCCAGCAGCCCCCCCGGTAGCTCTGGGGCCAACGTCCTGACTTTC.

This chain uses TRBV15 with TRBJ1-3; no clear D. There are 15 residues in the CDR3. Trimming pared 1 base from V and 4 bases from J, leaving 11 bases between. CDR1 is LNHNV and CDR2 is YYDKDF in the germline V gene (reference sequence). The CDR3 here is CATSRAGGAGNTIYF. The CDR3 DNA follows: TGTGCCACCAGCAGAGCAGGAGGCGCCGGAAACACCATATATTTT.

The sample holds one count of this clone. CDR3 residues: CASSKEWSPLHF. The CDR3 bases are TGTGCCAGCAGCAAAGAGTGGTCACCCCTCCACTTT. V is TRBV21-1 and J is TRBJ1-6. TRBV21-1 is described as a pseudogene. The CDR3 extends over 12 amino acids.

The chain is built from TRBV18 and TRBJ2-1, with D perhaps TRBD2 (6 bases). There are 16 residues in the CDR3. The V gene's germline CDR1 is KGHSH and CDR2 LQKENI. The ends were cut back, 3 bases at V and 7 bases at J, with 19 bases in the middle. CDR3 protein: CASSPRGAPGSNEQFF. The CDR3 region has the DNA TGTGCCAGCTCACCTCGCGGGGCGCCGGGGTCGAATGAGCAGTTCTTC.

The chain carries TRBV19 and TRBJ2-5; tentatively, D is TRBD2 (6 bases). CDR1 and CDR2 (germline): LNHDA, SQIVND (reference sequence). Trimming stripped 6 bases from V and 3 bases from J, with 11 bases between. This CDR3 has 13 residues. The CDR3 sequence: CASSGRVEETQYF. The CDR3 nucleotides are TGTGCCAGTAGCGGGAGAGTAGAAGAGACCCAGTACTTC.

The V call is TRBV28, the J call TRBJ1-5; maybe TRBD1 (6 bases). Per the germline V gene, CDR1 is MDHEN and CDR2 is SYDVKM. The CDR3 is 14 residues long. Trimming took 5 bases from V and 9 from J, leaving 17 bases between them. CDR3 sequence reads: CASSPPTGRSPQHF. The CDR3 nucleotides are TGTGCCAGCAGTCCCCCGACAGGTAGATCGCCCCAGCATTTT.

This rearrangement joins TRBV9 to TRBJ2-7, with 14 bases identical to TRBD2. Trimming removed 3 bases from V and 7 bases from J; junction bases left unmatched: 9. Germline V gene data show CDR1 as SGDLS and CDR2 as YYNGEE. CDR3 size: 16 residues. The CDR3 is CASSETGTSGSREQYF. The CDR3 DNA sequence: TGTGCCAGCAGCGAGACCGGGACTAGCGGGAGTCGGGAGCAGTACTTC.

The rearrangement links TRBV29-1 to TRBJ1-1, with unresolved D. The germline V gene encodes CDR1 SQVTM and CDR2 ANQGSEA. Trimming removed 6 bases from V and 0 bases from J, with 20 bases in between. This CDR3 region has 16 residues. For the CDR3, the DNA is TGCAGCGTCTCCCCCTCCCGAGGGAGGATGAACACTGAAGCTTTCTTT. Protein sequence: CSVSPSRGRMNTEAFF.

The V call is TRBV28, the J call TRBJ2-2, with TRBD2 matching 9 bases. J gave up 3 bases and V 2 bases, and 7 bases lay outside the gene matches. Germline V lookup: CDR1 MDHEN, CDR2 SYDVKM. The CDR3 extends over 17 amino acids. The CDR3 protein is CASSLRPSGAYTGELFF. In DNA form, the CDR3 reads TGTGCCAGCAGTTTACGACCTAGCGGGGCCTACACCGGGGAGCTGTTTTTT.

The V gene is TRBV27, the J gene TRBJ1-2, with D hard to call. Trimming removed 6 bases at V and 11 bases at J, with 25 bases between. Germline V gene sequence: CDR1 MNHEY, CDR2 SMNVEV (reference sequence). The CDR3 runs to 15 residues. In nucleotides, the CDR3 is TGTGCCAGCAGGCCTATCGGGAGCCCTTGGGCTAGATACACCTTC. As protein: CASRPIGSPWARYTF.

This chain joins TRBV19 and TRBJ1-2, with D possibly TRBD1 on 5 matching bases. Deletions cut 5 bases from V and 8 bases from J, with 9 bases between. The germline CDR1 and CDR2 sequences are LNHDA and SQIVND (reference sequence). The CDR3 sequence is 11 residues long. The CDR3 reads CASSLWGGYTF. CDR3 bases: TGTGCCAGTAGTCTCTGGGGGGGCTACACCTTC.

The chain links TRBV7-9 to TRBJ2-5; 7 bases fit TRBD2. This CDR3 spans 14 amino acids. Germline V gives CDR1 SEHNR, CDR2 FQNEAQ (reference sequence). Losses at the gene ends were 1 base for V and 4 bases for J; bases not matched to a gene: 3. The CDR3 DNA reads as TGTGCCAGCAGCTTAGAGCGGGGTTCAGAGACCCAGTACTTC. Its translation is CASSLERGSETQYF.

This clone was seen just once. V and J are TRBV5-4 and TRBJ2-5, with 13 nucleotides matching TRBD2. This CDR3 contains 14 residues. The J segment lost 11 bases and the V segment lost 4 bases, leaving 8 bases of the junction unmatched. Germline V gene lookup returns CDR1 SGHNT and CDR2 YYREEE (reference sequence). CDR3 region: CASSPGLAGSGQYF. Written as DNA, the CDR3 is TGTGCCAGCAGCCCGGGACTAGCGGGATCTGGGCAGTACTTC.

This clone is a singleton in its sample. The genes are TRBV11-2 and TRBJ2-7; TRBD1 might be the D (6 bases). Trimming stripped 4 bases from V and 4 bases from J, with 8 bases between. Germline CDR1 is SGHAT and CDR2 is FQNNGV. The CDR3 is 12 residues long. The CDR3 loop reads CASSSQGYEQYF. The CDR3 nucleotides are TGTGCCAGCAGCTCTCAGGGGTACGAGCAGTACTTC.

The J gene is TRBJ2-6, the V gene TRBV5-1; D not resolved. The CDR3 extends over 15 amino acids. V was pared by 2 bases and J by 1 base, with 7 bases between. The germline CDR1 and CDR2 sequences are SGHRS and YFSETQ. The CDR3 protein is CASSFGFSGANVLTF. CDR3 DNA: TGCGCCAGCAGCTTCGGTTTTTCTGGGGCCAACGTCCTGACTTTC. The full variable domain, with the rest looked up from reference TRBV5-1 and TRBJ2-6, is KAGVTQTPRYLIKTRGQQVTLSCSPISGHRSVSWYQQTPGQGLQFLFEYFSETQRNKGNFPGRFSGRQFSNSRSEMNVSTLELGDSALYLCASSFGFSGANVLTFGAGSRLTVL.

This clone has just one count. CDR3 amino acids: CASSRGQGSVDEQFF. CDR3 DNA: TGTGCCAGCAGCCGGGGACAGGGAAGTGTGGATGAGCAGTTCTTC. The V call is TRBV7-9, the J call TRBJ2-1; 9 bases fit TRBD1. Germline CDR1 and CDR2: SEHNR and FQNEAQ (reference sequence). V dropped 5 bases and J dropped 8; count of bases not matched to a gene: 10. The CDR3 covers 15 residues.

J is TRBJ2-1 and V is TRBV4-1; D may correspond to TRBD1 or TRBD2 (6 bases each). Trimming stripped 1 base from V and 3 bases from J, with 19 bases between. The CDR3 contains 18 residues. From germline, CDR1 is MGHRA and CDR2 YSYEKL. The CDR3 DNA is TGCGCCAGCAGCCAAGCTTTAGTCGGAGGGGGAGTCTACAATGAGCAGTTCTTC. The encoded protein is CASSQALVGGGVYNEQFF.

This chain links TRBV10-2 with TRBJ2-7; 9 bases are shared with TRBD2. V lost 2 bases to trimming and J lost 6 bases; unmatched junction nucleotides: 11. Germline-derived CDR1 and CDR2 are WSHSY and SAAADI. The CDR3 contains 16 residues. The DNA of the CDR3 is TGCGCCAGCAGTGAGCATAGTGGTAGCGGGAGAGGCGAGCAGTACTTC. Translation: CASSEHSGSGRGEQYF.

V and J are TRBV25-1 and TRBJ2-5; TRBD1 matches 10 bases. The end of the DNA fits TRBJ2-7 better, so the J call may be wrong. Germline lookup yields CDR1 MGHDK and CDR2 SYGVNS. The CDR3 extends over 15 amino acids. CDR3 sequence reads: CASSEPGTGAYEQYF. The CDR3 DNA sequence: TGTGCCAGCAGTGAACCGGGGACAGGGGCCTACGAGCAGTACTTC.

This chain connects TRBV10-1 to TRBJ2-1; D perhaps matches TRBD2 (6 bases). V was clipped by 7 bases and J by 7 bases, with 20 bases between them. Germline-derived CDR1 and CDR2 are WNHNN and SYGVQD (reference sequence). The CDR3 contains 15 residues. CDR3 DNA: TGCGCCAGCATGTCCAGGGAAGGCGCGGGGAATGAGCAGTTCTTC. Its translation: CASMSREGAGNEQFF.

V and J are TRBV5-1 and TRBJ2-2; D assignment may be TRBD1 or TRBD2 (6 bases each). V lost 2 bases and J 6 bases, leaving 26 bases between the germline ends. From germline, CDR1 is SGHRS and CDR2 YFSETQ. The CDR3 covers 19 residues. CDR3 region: CASSFVGLTGLGASGELFF. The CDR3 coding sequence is TGCGCCAGCAGCTTCGTCGGATTGACGGGACTGGGGGCCTCCGGGGAGCTGTTTTTT.

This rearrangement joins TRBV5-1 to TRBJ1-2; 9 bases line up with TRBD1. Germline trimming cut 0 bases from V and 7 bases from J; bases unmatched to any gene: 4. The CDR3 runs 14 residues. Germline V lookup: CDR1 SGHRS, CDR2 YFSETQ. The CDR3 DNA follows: TGCGCCAGCAGCTTGGGGGGACAGGGCGGTGGCTACACCTTC. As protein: CASSLGGQGGGYTF.